The sequence of this TCR beta chain was determined in a study of T cells in Graves' hyperthyroidism and ophthalmopathy. This clonotype has only a few counts. No conserved phenylalanine or tryptophan is present at the end of the CDR3, so a read error is the likely explanation. No DNA is shown, since the ends of the CDR3 on it are uncertain; the CDR3 is the one TCRdb lists. Inclusive of both ends, the CDR3 amounts to 8 amino acids. TCR beta CDR3 region amplification was performed from RNA transcripts. First-round RT-PCR targeting the TCR CDR3 was performed with the HTBI primer set. Each CDR3 protein is one row after TCRdb ran MiXCR on the multiplex PCR reads. The sample records a few hundred thousand distinct CDR3 sequences, 35% to 55% being singletons. An absence of ophthalmopathy progression within 18 months meant stable Graves' hyperthyroidism. Among the patients, aged 18 to 65, hyperthyroidism was newly diagnosed and had lasted under 2 months. Patients with uncontrolled infections, other autoimmune diseases, pregnancy or lactation were excluded.

The specimen sequenced was peripheral blood or thyroid tissue (not recorded which). The chain employs TRBV12-3 or TRBV12-4 and TRBJ1-2; the D call in the table, TRBD1, was not verified against the DNA. This sequence was found in a woman between 18 and 29 years old with Graves' hyperthyroidism. This CDR3 reads CASSNRGL.